The clone carrying this T cell receptor (beta chain) was seen more than once but under ten times. The sample belongs to a study of blood T cells in healthy people across ages. Germline assignment: CDR1 DFQATT and CDR2 SNEGSKA (reference sequence). The ends were cut back, 0 bases at V and 4 bases at J, with 16 bases in the middle. The CDR3 contains 16 residues. Next came a second PCR, run for about 7 to 12 cycles, which used a sample-barcoded 5' primer along with a J-beta primer mix. TCRdb reprocessed the 5' RACE reads with MiXCR, giving one entry per CDR3 protein. The data contain 700,000 to 900,000 distinct CDR3 sequences, around a quarter of them singletons. These data also featured in a second study, about T cells of mothers and their children.

Sequenced: blood. The V gene is TRBV20-1, the J gene TRBJ2-1, with D possibly matching TRBD2 (7 bases). The TCR comes from a boy younger than 18 in good health. The CDR3 sequence: CSAREGGGRGYNEQFF. CDR3 sequence (DNA): TGCAGTGCTAGAGAGGGCGGGGGCCGAGGATACAATGAGCAGTTCTTC.